One T cell receptor beta chain is described in this entry. This entry comes from a study of blood T cell repertoires in COVID-19. Background on the study: Spain, Italy and the United States supplied samples that represented acute and convalescent COVID-19. T cells, B-cell-depleted T cells, or PBMCs supplied cDNA or gDNA.

In the study's own analysis: For nucleated cells, counts were estimated from reference gene primer amplification. TCRdb keeps only in-frame clones here, not all; method: immunoSEQ multiplex PCR. That table furnishes V, J and clone size, whereas the DNA furnished D and trimming. The sample lists over 200,000 clones; around 80% were seen once. V lost 3 bases and J lost 6; bases outside the gene matches: 3. The CDR3 is 13 amino acids. The germline CDR1 and CDR2 sequences are SGHKS and YYEKEE (reference sequence). The chain joins TRBV5-5 to TRBJ1-2; TRBD1 aligns across 9 bases. Specimen: peripheral blood. The receptor was isolated from a human donor in a cohort sampled during active COVID-19. Here the CDR3 reads CASSSGQGNGYTF. The CDR3 coding sequence is TGTGCCAGCAGCTCGGGACAGGGAAATGGCTACACCTTC.